Sequencing of this T cell receptor (beta chain) was carried out in a study of human T cells and chemical hapten exposure. Germline V CDR1 and CDR2: SEHNR, FQNEAQ (reference sequence). The CDR3 length is 15 residues. V was clipped by 11 bases and J by 9 bases; unmatched bases: 12. The library put unique molecular identifiers onto individual cDNA molecules. TCRdb reprocessed the RACE reads via MiXCR and lists one record per CDR3 protein. Of just over 90,000 distinct CDR3 sequences in the sample, approximately 9.7% were seen once. Comment on this clonotype: With a much larger clone just one base away, this may be a read error.

The time point is: healthy volunteer bleed at 2 weeks. The starting material, unfractionated whole blood, was used for total RNA extraction. This chain connects TRBV7-9 to TRBJ1-6; TRBD1 aligns across 11 bases. The receptor's source is a female donor in good health. Some clones in this sample may be carry-over from other donors' samples. The sample consisted of whole blood. The CDR3 region has the DNA TGTGCCGGCAAGGGGACAGGGGGATACGGTTCACCCCTCCACTTT. Its translation: CAGKGTGGYGSPLHF. The full variable domain, rest sourced from reference TRBV7-9 and TRBJ1-6, is DTGVSQNPRHKITKRGQNVTFRCDPISEHNRLYWYRQTLGQGPEFLTYFQNEAQLEKSRLLSDRFSAERPKGSFSTLEIQRTEQGDSAMYLCAGKGTGGYGSPLHFGNGTRLTVT.